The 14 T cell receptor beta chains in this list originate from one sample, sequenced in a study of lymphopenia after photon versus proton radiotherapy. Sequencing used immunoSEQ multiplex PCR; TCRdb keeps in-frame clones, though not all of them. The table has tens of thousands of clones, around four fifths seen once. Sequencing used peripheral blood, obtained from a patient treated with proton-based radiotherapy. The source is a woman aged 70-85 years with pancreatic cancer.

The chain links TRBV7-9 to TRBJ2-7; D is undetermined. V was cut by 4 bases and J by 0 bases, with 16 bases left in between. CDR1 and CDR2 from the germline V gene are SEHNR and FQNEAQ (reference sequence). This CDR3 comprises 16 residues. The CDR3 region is CASSSLWAPYSYEQYF. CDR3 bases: TGTGCCAGCAGCTCCCTCTGGGCCCCGTACTCCTACGAGCAGTACTTC. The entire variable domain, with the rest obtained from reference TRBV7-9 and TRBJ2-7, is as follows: DTGVSQNPRHKITKRGQNVTFRCDPISEHNRLYWYRQTLGQGPEFLTYFQNEAQLEKSRLLSDRFSAERPKGSFSTLEIQRTEQGDSAMYLCASSSLWAPYSYEQYFGPGTRLTVT.

DNA for the CDR3: TGTGCCAGCAGCTCTGGAGACAGGGGCTATGAGCAGTTCTTC. Amino acid sequence: CASSSGDRGYEQFF. The chain is built from TRBV5-6 and TRBJ2-1; 8 bases line up with TRBD1. Germline loops: CDR1 SGHDT, CDR2 YYEEEE. This CDR3 is 14 amino acids long. Trimming removed 3 bases from V and 8 bases from J; junction bases left unmatched: 7.

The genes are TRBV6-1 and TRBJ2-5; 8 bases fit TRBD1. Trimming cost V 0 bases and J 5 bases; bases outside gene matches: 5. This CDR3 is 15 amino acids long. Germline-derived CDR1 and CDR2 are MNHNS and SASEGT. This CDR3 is CASSEASGGTETQYF. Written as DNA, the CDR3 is TGTGCCAGCAGTGAAGCTTCAGGGGGCACGGAGACCCAGTACTTC.

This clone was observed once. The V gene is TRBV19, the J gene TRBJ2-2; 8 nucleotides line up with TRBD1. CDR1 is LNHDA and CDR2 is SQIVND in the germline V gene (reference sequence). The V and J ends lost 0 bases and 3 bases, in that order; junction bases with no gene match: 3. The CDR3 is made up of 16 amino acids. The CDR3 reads CASSIDSGGDTGELFF. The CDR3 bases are TGTGCCAGTAGTATAGATTCAGGGGGCGACACCGGGGAGCTGTTTTTT.

CDR3 residues: CASSVGSGGQYF. As DNA, the CDR3 is TGTGCCAGCAGTGTTGGCAGCGGGGGGCAGTACTTC. The J gene is TRBJ2-7, the V gene TRBV2; TRBD2 aligns across 8 bases. Germline CDR1 is SNHLY and CDR2 is FYNNEI. Germline trimming cut 4 bases from V and 9 bases from J; bases unmatched to any gene: 5. This CDR3 has 12 amino acids.

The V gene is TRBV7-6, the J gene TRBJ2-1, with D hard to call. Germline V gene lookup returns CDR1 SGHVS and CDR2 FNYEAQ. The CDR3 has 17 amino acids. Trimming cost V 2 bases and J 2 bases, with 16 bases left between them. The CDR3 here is CASSLLSTRLTYNEQFF. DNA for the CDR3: TGTGCCAGCAGCTTATTATCCACCCGCCTCACCTACAATGAGCAGTTCTTC.

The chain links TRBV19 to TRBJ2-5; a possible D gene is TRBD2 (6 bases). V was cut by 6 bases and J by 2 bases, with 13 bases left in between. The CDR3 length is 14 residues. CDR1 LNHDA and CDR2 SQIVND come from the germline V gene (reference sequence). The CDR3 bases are TGTGCCAGTAGCGGAGGGTCTTTTCAAGAGACCCAGTACTTC. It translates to CASSGGSFQETQYF.

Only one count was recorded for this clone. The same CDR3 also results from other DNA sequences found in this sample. CDR3 protein: CASSYRNTEAFF. The DNA for the CDR3 is TGTGCCAGCAGTTACCGTAACACTGAAGCTTTCTTT. The chain employs TRBV6-6 and TRBJ1-1; D not certain. The CDR3 has 12 amino acids. V gave up 2 bases and J gave up 2 bases, with 3 bases separating them. Per the germline V gene, CDR1 is MNHNY and CDR2 is SVGAGI (reference sequence).

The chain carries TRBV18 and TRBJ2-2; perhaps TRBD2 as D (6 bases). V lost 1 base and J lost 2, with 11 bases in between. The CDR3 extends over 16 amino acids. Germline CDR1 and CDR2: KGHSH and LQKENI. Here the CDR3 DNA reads TGTGCCAGCTCACCACGGCCTAGCGTTAACACCGGGGAGCTGTTTTTT. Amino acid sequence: CASSPRPSVNTGELFF.

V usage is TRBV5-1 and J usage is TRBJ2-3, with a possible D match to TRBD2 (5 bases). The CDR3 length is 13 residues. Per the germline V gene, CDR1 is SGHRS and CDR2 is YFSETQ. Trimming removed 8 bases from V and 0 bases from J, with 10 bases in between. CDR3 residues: CASAGGSTDTQYF. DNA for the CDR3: TGCGCCAGTGCCGGCGGGAGCACAGATACGCAGTATTTT.

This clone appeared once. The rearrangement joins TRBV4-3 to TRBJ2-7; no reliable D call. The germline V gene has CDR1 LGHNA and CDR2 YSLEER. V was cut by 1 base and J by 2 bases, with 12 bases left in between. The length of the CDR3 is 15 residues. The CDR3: CASSQGIEVPYEQYF. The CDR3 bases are TGCGCCAGCAGCCAAGGGATTGAGGTTCCCTACGAGCAGTACTTC.

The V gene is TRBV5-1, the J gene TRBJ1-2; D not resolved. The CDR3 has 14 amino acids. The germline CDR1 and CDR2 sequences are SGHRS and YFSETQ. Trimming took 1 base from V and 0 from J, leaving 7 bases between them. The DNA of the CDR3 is TGCGCCAGCAGCTTGTCTTTAGCTAACTATGGCTACACCTTC. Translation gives CASSLSLANYGYTF. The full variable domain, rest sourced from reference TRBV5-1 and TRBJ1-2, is KAGVTQTPRYLIKTRGQQVTLSCSPISGHRSVSWYQQTPGQGLQFLFEYFSETQRNKGNFPGRFSGRQFSNSRSEMNVSTLELGDSALYLCASSLSLANYGYTFGSGTRLTVV.

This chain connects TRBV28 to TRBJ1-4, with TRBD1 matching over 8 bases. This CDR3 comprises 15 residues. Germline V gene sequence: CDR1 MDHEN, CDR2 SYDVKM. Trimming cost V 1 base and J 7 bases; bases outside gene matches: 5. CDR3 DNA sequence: TGTGCCAGCAGTTTATCCGGACAGGGAGGTGAAAAACTGTTTTTT. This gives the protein CASSLSGQGGEKLFF.

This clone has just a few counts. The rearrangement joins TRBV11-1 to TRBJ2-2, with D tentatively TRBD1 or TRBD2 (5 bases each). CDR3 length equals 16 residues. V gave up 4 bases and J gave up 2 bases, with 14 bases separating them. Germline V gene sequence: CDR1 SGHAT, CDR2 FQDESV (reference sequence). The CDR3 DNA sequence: TGTGCCAGCAGCTCGAGAGGGGCAAAAAACACCGGGGAGCTGTTTTTT. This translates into CASSSRGAKNTGELFF.